These T cell receptor beta chains were read from a single sample in a study of blood T cell repertoires in COVID-19. Profiled with immunoSEQ multiplex PCR; TCRdb holds only in-frame clones, not every one. The profile shows about 100,000 clones, about 85% of them singletons. Sample: peripheral blood. These receptor sequences come from a human donor in a cohort sampled during active COVID-19. CDR3s include the opening cysteine and the closing phenylalanine or tryptophan. The order of the fields is V gene, clone size, J gene, D gene, CDR3 DNA, CDR3 protein. The D gene is left open where the match is weak. Only some rows state a clone size, as once, few, many or a class for expanded clones.

V: TRBV11-3
size: -
J: TRBJ2-1
D: TRBD2
DNA: TGTGCCAGCAGCTTAGCGGGAGGGGGCTACAATGAGCAGTTCTTC
CDR3: CASSLAGGGYNEQFF

V: TRBV30
size: -
J: TRBJ1-1
D: -
DNA: TGTGCCTGGAGTAAGCTGTCTGAAGGGGCTGCTTTCTTT
CDR3: CAWSKLSEGAAFF

V: TRBV5-4
size: -
J: TRBJ2-2
D: -
DNA: TGTGCCAGCAGCGGGGGACTTGGACGAAGCACCGGGGAGCTGTTTTTT
CDR3: CASSGGLGRSTGELFF

V: TRBV19
size: -
J: TRBJ1-3
D: -
DNA: TGTGCCAGTACCACCCACGGGAACGGAAACACCATATATTTT
CDR3: CASTTHGNGNTIYF

V: TRBV9
size: few
J: TRBJ2-1
D: -
DNA: TGTGCCAGCAGCGTAGCTACAGCCAATGAGCAGTTCTTC
CDR3: CASSVATANEQFF

V: TRBV5-1
size: many
J: TRBJ2-1
D: -
DNA: TGCGCCAGCAGCTTGCCCAAGGAGACAGGACAACAGTTCTTC
CDR3: CASSLPKETGQQFF

V: TRBV9
size: -
J: TRBJ1-1
D: TRBD1
DNA: TGTGCCAGCAGCGCAACAGGGGGCGGTTATGCTTTCTTT
CDR3: CASSATGGGYAFF

V: TRBV28
size: -
J: TRBJ2-1
D: TRBD1
DNA: TGTGCCAGCAGTGCCGGGACAGGAGACAATGAGCAGTTCTTC
CDR3: CASSAGTGDNEQFF

V: TRBV24-1
size: once
J: TRBJ2-3
D: TRBD2
DNA: TGTGCCACCAGTGCCGGGACTAGCGGAGATACGCAGTATTTT
CDR3: CATSAGTSGDTQYF

V: TRBV5-6
size: -
J: TRBJ2-5
D: -
DNA: TGTGCCAGCAGCTTGCGTCCGCTAGAAGAGACCCAGTACTTC
CDR3: CASSLRPLEETQYF

V: TRBV4-3
size: -
J: TRBJ1-2
D: -
DNA: TGCGCCAGCAGCCAAGCCGGGACAAAACATGGCTACACCTTC
CDR3: CASSQAGTKHGYTF

V: TRBV6-5
size: -
J: TRBJ1-1
D: -
DNA: TGTGCCAGCAGTTACCCCGGACTGGCTGAAGCTTTCTTT
CDR3: CASSYPGLAEAFF

V: TRBV28
size: -
J: TRBJ2-3
D: -
DNA: TGTGCCAGCAGCTCTAACAGGGTGGGCACAGATACGCAGTATTTT
CDR3: CASSSNRVGTDTQYF

V: TRBV7-6
size: once
J: TRBJ2-7
D: TRBD1
DNA: TGTGCCAGGAGCACAGGGGTTGTGATGAGGACCTACGAGCAGTACTTC
CDR3: CARSTGVVMRTYEQYF

V: TRBV7-6
size: few
J: TRBJ1-2
D: -
DNA: TGTGCCAGCAGCCCCCCGGTACAGCATGGCTACACCTTC
CDR3: CASSPPVQHGYTF